This TCR beta chain was recovered during a study of blood T cell repertoires in COVID-19. Across the whole study: Both acute and convalescent COVID-19 samples were obtained from the United States, Italy and Spain. In each case, the material was cDNA or gDNA derived from T cells, B-cell-depleted T cells, or PBMCs.

The CDR3 has 13 residues. Trimming pared 4 bases from V and 6 bases from J, leaving 12 bases between. Authors' methods: Estimation of nucleated cell counts was performed using reference gene primer amplification. TCRdb's copy holds only in-frame clones and misses some; the assay was immunoSEQ multiplex PCR. Clonal size and the V and J genes are those of that table, whereas D and trimming came from the DNA. The table lists under 70,000 clones, 75% to 95% of them singletons. The receptor was isolated from a man at least 80 years old with acute or convalescent COVID-19. The chain links TRBV12-3 or TRBV12-4 to TRBJ2-5; D may be TRBD2 (5 bases). Sequencing was done on a sample of peripheral blood. The chain's CDR3 is CASSSQRGQTQYF. In nucleotides, the CDR3 is TGTGCCAGCAGTTCCCAGCGAGGGCAGACCCAGTACTTC.